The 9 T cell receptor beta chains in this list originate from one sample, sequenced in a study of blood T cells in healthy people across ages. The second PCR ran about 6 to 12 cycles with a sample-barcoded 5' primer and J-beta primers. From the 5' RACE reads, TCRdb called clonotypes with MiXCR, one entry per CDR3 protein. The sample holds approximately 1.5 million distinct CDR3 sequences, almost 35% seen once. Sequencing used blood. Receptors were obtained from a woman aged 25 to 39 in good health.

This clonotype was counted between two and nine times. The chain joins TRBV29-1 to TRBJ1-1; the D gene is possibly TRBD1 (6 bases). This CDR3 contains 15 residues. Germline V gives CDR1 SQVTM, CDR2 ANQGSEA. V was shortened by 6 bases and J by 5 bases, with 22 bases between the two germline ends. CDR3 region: CSVVIASGARTEAFF. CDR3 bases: TGCAGCGTCGTGATCGCCTCGGGGGCGCGAACTGAAGCTTTCTTT.

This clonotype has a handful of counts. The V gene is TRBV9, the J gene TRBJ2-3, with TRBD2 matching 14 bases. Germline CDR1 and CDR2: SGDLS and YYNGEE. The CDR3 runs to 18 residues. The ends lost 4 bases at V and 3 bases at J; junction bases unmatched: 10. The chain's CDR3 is CASSFRLAGGPYTDTQYF. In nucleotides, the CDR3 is TGTGCCAGCAGCTTCCGACTAGCGGGGGGGCCGTATACAGATACGCAGTATTTT.

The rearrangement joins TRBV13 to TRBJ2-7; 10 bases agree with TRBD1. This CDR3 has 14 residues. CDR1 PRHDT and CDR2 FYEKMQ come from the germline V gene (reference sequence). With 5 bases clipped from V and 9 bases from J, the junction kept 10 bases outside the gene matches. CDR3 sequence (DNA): TGTGCCAGCAGCGAGGGACAGGGGTTGCGCGGGCAGTACTTC. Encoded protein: CASSEGQGLRGQYF. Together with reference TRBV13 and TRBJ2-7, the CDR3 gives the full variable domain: AAGVIQSPRHLIKEKRETATLKCYPIPRHDTVYWYQQGPGQDPQFLISFYEKMQSDKGSIPDRFSAQQFSDYHSELNMSSLELGDSALYFCASSEGQGLRGQYFGPGTRLTVT.

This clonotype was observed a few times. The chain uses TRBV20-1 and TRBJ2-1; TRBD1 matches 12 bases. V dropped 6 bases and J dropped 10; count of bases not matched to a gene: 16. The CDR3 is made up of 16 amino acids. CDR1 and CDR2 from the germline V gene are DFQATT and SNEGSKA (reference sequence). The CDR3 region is CSAPLYSGTGGKEQFF. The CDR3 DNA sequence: TGCAGTGCCCCTCTCTATTCCGGGACAGGGGGCAAAGAGCAGTTCTTC.

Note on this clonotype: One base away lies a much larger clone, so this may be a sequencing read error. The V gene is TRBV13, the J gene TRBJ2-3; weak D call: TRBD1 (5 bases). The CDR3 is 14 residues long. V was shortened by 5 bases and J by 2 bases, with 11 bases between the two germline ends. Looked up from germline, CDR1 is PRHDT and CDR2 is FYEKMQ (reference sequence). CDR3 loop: CASSVRDVTDTQYF. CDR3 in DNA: TGTGCCAGCAGCGTCAGGGATGTCACAGATACGCAGTATTTT.

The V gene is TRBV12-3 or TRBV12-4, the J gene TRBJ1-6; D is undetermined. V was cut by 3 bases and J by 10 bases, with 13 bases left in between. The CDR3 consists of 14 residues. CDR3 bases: TGTGCCAGCAGTTTTTCCGGCCGTGGGTCACCCCTCCACTTT. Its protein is CASSFSGRGSPLHF.

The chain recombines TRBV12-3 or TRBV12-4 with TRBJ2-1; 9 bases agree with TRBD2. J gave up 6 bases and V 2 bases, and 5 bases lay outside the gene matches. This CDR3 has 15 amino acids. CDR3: CASSLSASGVNEQFF. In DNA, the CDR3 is TGTGCCAGCAGTTTATCGGCTAGCGGGGTCAATGAGCAGTTCTTC.

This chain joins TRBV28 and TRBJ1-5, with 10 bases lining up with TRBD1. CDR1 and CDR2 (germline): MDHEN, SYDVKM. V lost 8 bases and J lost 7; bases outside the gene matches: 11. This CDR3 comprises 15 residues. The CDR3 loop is CASGLRDRGEQPQHF. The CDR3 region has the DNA TGTGCCAGCGGACTCCGGGACAGGGGTGAACAGCCCCAGCATTTT.

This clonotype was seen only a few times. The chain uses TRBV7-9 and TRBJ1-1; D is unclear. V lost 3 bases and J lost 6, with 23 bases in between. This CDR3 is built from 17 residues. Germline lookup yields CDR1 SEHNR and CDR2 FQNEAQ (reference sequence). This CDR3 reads CASSFREGRNPTAEAFF. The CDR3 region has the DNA TGTGCCAGCAGCTTCCGTGAAGGGCGGAACCCAACCGCTGAAGCTTTCTTT.